A selection of T cell receptor beta chains follows, all from one sample in a study of spatial heterogeneity in lung cancer. One entry per CDR3 protein, called by TCRdb with MiXCR from the 5' RACE reads. The sample includes 22,000 or so distinct CDR3 sequences, 4.6% of them seen just once. The sample consisted of PBMCs, taken at surgery. These receptors came from a male donor with early-stage non-small cell lung cancer. Both conserved end residues are part of each CDR3. Each record gives: J gene, V gene, clone size, CDR3 protein. Not all rows give a size; the values are once, few, many and, for expanded clones, a class.

TRBJ2-1 TRBV7-9 many CASSLGLAWNEQFF
TRBJ2-2 TRBV6-2/TRBV6-3 many CASSPGVTGELFF
TRBJ2-3 TRBV29-1 many CSEQADTQYF
TRBJ2-5 TRBV9 many CASSAASKETQYF
TRBJ1-2 TRBV7-2 many CASSLDQGTGGYTF
TRBJ2-6 TRBV5-1 many CASSNSLGTVISGANVLTF
TRBJ2-7 TRBV7-6 many CASSLEAGGTLSYEQYF
TRBJ2-5 TRBV5-1 many CASTDSQETQYF
TRBJ2-7 TRBV7-9 many CASSYAGGPSEQYF
TRBJ2-1 TRBV20-1 few CSASTVRPDEQFF
TRBJ1-1 TRBV4-3 many CASSPRRGAEAFF
TRBJ2-1 TRBV7-9 . CASSLVVVSVEDEQFF
TRBJ1-2 TRBV12-3/TRBV12-4 . CASSLKGQGVEGYTF
TRBJ2-7 TRBV28 many CATQGFHYEQYF
TRBJ2-3 TRBV30 many CAWSSQGAGLYF
TRBJ2-1 TRBV6-5 many CASSRGQGSYNEQFF
TRBJ2-2 TRBV10-2 many CASSASGRAAGELFF
TRBJ2-7 TRBV2 few CASSLQEGYEQYF
TRBJ1-5 TRBV19 many CASSIIGGGIQPQHF
TRBJ2-1 TRBV2 many CASSEAKLVIYEQFF
TRBJ1-2 TRBV5-1 many CASSLGTGNYGYTF
TRBJ2-5 TRBV4-3 many CASSQDGQGFGETQYF
TRBJ2-1 TRBV15 many CATSRGLAGYNEQFF
TRBJ2-3 TRBV20-1 many CSASTDTQYF
TRBJ1-5 TRBV27 many CASSFMGYNQPQHF
TRBJ2-3 TRBV9 many CASSPSPASFTQYF
TRBJ2-7 TRBV4-1 many CASSQDLIVGRDEQYF
TRBJ2-2 TRBV7-6 medium-sized CASSFSNTGELFF
TRBJ1-1 TRBV7-9 many CASSAWTGESTEAFF
TRBJ2-3 TRBV12-5 . CASGPGRSTDTQYF
TRBJ2-2 TRBV28 many CASTTGQANTGELFF
TRBJ2-5 TRBV9 many CASSVNTGTGIETQYF
TRBJ2-7 TRBV20-1 many CSALQGAQYF
TRBJ1-2 TRBV7-2 many CASSPDVGAGGYTF
TRBJ1-2 TRBV6-1 many CASSEEGVRGYYGYTF
TRBJ2-5 TRBV7-2 many CASSSPGSALETQYF
TRBJ2-1 TRBV7-9 many CASSPPYREAPYNEQFF
TRBJ2-1 TRBV20-1 many CSARTSGGAYNEQFF